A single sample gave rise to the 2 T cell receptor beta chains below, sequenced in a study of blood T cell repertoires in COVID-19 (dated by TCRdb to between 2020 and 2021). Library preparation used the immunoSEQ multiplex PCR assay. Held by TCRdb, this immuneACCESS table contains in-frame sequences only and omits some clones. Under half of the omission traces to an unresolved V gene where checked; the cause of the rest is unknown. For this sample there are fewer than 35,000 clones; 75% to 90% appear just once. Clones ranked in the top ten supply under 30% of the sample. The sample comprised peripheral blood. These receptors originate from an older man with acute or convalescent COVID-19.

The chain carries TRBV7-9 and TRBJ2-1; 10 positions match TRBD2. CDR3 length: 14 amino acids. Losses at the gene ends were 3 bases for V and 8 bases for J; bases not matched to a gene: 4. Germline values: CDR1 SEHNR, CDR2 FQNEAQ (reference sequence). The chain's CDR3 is CASSFRTSGDEQFF. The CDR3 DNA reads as TGTGCCAGCAGCTTTCGGACTAGCGGCGATGAGCAGTTCTTC.

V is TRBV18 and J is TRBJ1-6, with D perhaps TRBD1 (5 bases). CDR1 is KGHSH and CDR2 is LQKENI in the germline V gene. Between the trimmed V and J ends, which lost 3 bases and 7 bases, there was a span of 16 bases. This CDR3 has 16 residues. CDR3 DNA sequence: TGTGCCAGCTCACCCGGAGGGGAGGGTGGCAATTCACCCCTCCACTTT. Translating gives CASSPGGEGGNSPLHF.